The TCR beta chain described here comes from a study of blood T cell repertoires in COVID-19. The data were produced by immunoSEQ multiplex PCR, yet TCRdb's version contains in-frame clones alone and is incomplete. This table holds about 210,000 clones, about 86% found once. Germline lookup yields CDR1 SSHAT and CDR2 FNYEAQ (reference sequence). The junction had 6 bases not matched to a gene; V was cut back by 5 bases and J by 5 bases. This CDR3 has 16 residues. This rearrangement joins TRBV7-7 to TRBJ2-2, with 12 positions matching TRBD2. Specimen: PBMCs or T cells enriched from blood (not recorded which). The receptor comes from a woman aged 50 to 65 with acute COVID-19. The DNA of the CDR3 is TGTGCCAGCAGCCTGACTAGCGGGAGTGGTACCGGGGAGCTGTTTTTT. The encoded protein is CASSLTSGSGTGELFF. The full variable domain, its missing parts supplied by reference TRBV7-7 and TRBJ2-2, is GAGVSQSPRYKVTKRGQDVTLRCDPISSHATLYWYQQALGQGPEFLTYFNYEAQPDKSGLPSDRFSAERPEGSISTLTIQRTEQRDSAMYRCASSLTSGSGTGELFFGEGSRLTVL.